The 10 T cell receptor beta chains listed next were all sequenced from one sample in a study of PD-L1 blockade in urothelial cancer. Method: immunoSEQ multiplex PCR; TCRdb's copy keeps in-frame clones and lacks some. This table has some 100,000 clones, approximately 91% appearing once. The specimen was PBMCs, collected around atezolizumab (anti-PD-L1) treatment. The origin of the receptors is an elderly woman with urothelial cancer.

The chain recombines TRBV6-5 with TRBJ1-1, with TRBD1 matching 9 bases. V was clipped by 4 bases and J by 1 base; unmatched bases: 4. Per the germline V gene, CDR1 is MNHEY and CDR2 is SVGAGI. The CDR3 sequence is 15 residues long. The CDR3 is CASSSTGGSNTEAFF. CDR3 nucleotides: TGTGCCAGCAGTTCAACAGGGGGCTCGAACACTGAAGCTTTCTTT.

The J gene is TRBJ2-7, the V gene TRBV18; possible D gene TRBD1, 6 bases. CDR1 is KGHSH, CDR2 LQKENI, per germline. The CDR3 covers 13 residues. The ends were cut back, 5 bases at V and 9 bases at J, with 17 bases in the middle. The CDR3 protein is CASSGSGALLQYF. CDR3 coding DNA: TGTGCCAGCTCAGGGTCAGGGGCCCTCTTGCAGTACTTC.

V is TRBV7-8 and J is TRBJ2-7; D perhaps matches TRBD2 (5 bases). Looked up from germline, CDR1 is SGHVS and CDR2 is FQNEAQ. CDR3 length equals 15 residues. V lost 2 bases and J 2 bases, leaving 13 bases between the germline ends. CDR3 amino acids: CASSLLASRAYEQYF. The CDR3 coding sequence is TGTGCCAGCAGCTTATTAGCGAGTCGAGCCTACGAGCAGTACTTC.

The chain joins TRBV5-1 to TRBJ2-1; TRBD2 matches at 11 bases. The CDR3 loop spans 18 amino acids. V gave up 0 bases and J gave up 0 bases; unmatched junction bases: 5. CDR1 and CDR2 (germline): SGHRS, YFSETQ. CDR3 nucleotide sequence: TGCGCCAGCAGCTTGGGACTAGCGGGAACCCTCTCCTACAATGAGCAGTTCTTC. Its protein is CASSLGLAGTLSYNEQFF.

The chain couples TRBV6-1 to TRBJ2-7; TRBD1 is a possible D gene (6 bases). Germline lookup yields CDR1 MNHNS and CDR2 SASEGT. The CDR3 contains 15 residues. The V end was cut by 6 bases, the J end by 3 bases, with 18 bases between. The CDR3 reads CASRRPQGPNYEQYF. In DNA, the CDR3 is TGTGCCAGCAGACGACCTCAGGGGCCAAACTACGAGCAGTACTTC.

This clone was seen more than once but under ten times. The rearrangement joins TRBV27 to TRBJ2-7, with 7 nucleotides matching TRBD1. The V segment lost 5 bases and the J segment 4 bases; nucleotides outside the gene matches: 8. Germline loops: CDR1 MNHEY, CDR2 SMNVEV (reference sequence). The CDR3 has 14 residues. The DNA for the CDR3 is TGTGCCAGCAGTCCGTGGGACAGCCAATACGAGCAGTACTTC. Amino acids: CASSPWDSQYEQYF.

The chain combines TRBV28 with TRBJ1-5; tentative D call: TRBD1 (6 bases). Trimming stripped 3 bases from V and 6 bases from J, with 15 bases between. From germline, CDR1 is MDHEN and CDR2 SYDVKM. This CDR3 has 15 amino acids. CDR3 in amino acids: CASSFRDRSSQPQHF. The CDR3 DNA reads TGTGCCAGCAGTTTTCGAGACAGGTCATCTCAGCCCCAGCATTTT.

CDR3 nucleotide sequence: TGTGCCAGCAGTATACAGGGGAATATAAACTATGGCTACACCTTC. It is translated as CASSIQGNINYGYTF. The chain couples TRBV27 to TRBJ1-2; 7 positions agree with TRBD1. The CDR3 spans 15 residues. CDR1 and CDR2 from the germline V gene are MNHEY and SMNVEV (reference sequence). J gave up 2 bases and V 5 bases, and 8 bases lay outside the gene matches.

Only a few counts were recorded for this clone. The chain employs TRBV19 and TRBJ2-7, with unresolved D. The CDR3 runs 12 residues. Germline V gene lookup returns CDR1 LNHDA and CDR2 SQIVND (reference sequence). V was cut by 5 bases and J by 3 bases, with 8 bases left in between. The DNA for the CDR3 is TGTGCCAGTAGTGTGAACTTCTACGAGCAGTACTTC. It yields the protein CASSVNFYEQYF. Drawing the rest from reference TRBV19 and TRBJ2-7, the complete variable domain is DGGITQSPKYLFRKEGQNVTLSCEQNLNHDAMYWYRQDPGQGLRLIYYSQIVNDFQKGDIAEGYSVSREKKESFPLTVTSAQKNPTAFYLCASSVNFYEQYFGPGTRLTVT.

The chain couples TRBV29-1 to TRBJ2-2, with 11 positions matching TRBD1. Trimming took 7 bases from V and 5 from J; bases not matched to a gene: 3. CDR1 SQVTM and CDR2 ANQGSEA come from the germline V gene. CDR3 length equals 13 residues. CDR3 region: CSAGTGGTGELFF. The CDR3 DNA is TGCAGCGCTGGGACAGGGGGAACCGGGGAGCTGTTTTTT.